The 10 T cell receptor beta chains given below trace back to one sample, sequenced in a study of identifying expanded T cells in peripheral blood (dated by TCRdb to the late 2010s). The library was made by the immunoSEQ multiplex PCR assay. TCRdb took this table from immuneACCESS and kept in-frame rearrangements with V and J called. Such tables lack part of the clones; where checked against another copy, unresolved V genes explain under half of the gap, and the rest is unexplained. Present in this sample are 55,000 to 60,000 clones, approximately 89% of which were seen just once. The ten largest clones capture 3% to 4% of the sample. The sequencing input was blood. These receptors were obtained from a person between 18 and 75 years old in good health.

The chain carries TRBV6-1 and TRBJ1-5; 8 nucleotides match TRBD1. Germline V gene data show CDR1 as MNHNS and CDR2 as SASEGT. This CDR3 is built from 14 residues. V shed 4 bases and J 5 bases; nucleotides not matched to a gene: 4. In DNA, the CDR3 is TGTGCCAGCAGTGGACAGGGGCGTCATCAGCCCCAGCATTTT. As protein: CASSGQGRHQPQHF.

J is TRBJ1-2 and V is TRBV5-6; D not certain. Between the trimmed V and J ends, which lost 1 base and 9 bases, there was a span of 10 bases. CDR3 length equals 12 residues. CDR1 SGHDT and CDR2 YYEEEE come from the germline V gene. CDR3 protein: CASSLYRFSYTF. CDR3 in DNA: TGTGCCAGCAGCTTGTATCGATTTAGCTACACCTTC.

The chain joins TRBV11-2 to TRBJ1-2; possible D gene TRBD1, 5 bases. Germline CDR1 and CDR2: SGHAT and FQNNGV. CDR3 length: 15 amino acids. V lost 1 base, J lost 8 bases, and 17 bases lay in between. The CDR3 here is CASSLGQGIYIGYTF. Here the CDR3 DNA reads TGTGCCAGCAGCTTAGGTCAGGGTATCTATATCGGCTACACCTTC. The full variable domain, completed using reference TRBV11-2 and TRBJ1-2, is EAGVAQSPRYKIIEKRQSVAFWCNPISGHATLYWYQQILGQGPKLLIQFQNNGVVDDSQLPKDRFSAERLKGVDSTLKIQPAKLEDSAVYLCASSLGQGIYIGYTFGSGTRLTVV.

This sequence joins TRBV2 and TRBJ1-1; 9 bases map to TRBD1. This CDR3 is built from 14 residues. V shed 7 bases and J 11 bases; nucleotides not matched to a gene: 14. Germline CDR1 is SNHLY and CDR2 is FYNNEI. The CDR3 loop is CASNPRTGELLAFF. The CDR3 DNA follows: TGTGCCAGCAATCCCCGGACAGGGGAATTATTGGCTTTCTTT.

CDR3: CASSEGTDEKLFF. CDR3 nucleotide sequence: TGTGCCAGCAGTGAAGGTACAGATGAAAAACTGTTTTTT. The J gene is TRBJ1-4, the V gene TRBV2; no clear D gene. CDR3 length equals 13 residues. Germline assignment: CDR1 SNHLY and CDR2 FYNNEI. Between the trimmed V and J ends, which lost 1 base and 6 bases, there was a span of 6 bases.

The CDR3 sequence: CASSSKTATEQFF. The CDR3 nucleotides read TGCGCCAGCAGCTCCAAGACAGCCACCGAGCAGTTCTTC. The chain couples TRBV4-3 to TRBJ2-1; the D gene is possibly TRBD1 (5 bases). V lost 5 bases and J lost 10, with 15 bases in between. This CDR3 contains 13 residues. From germline, CDR1 is LGHNA and CDR2 YSLEER.

The V call is TRBV4-1, the J call TRBJ2-3, with 9 bases identical to TRBD1. There are 15 residues in the CDR3. The trim removed 4 bases at V and 5 bases at J, leaving 7 bases unmatched. Germline CDR1 MGHRA, CDR2 YSYEKL. The CDR3 DNA reads TGCGCCAGCAGCCCCGGGGACAGGGATGGAGATACGCAGTATTTT. Protein: CASSPGDRDGDTQYF.

This rearrangement joins TRBV7-7 to TRBJ2-5; D may be TRBD2 (6 bases). Deletions cut 6 bases from V and 4 bases from J, with 15 bases between. Germline V gene sequence: CDR1 SSHAT, CDR2 FNYEAQ (reference sequence). This CDR3 comprises 14 residues. The CDR3 DNA sequence: TGTGCCAGCAGTCAAACGGGAGTGAGAGAGACCCAGTACTTC. Its translation is CASSQTGVRETQYF.

This sequence joins TRBV10-3 and TRBJ2-3; D perhaps matches TRBD2 (6 bases). Germline CDR1 reads ENHRY; CDR2 reads SYGVKD. Deletions cut 2 bases from V and 2 bases from J, with 20 bases between. The CDR3 is 18 amino acids. CDR3 sequence reads: CAISETPRPGVLTDTQYF. In nucleotides, the CDR3 is TGTGCCATCAGTGAGACCCCCCGTCCGGGGGTACTCACAGATACGCAGTATTTT.

This clone was counted a single time. V gene TRBV19 combines with J gene TRBJ2-5; 7 positions agree with TRBD1. There are 15 residues in the CDR3. CDR1 and CDR2 (germline): LNHDA, SQIVND (reference sequence). V dropped 5 bases and J dropped 3; count of bases not matched to a gene: 9. CDR3 protein: CASSESGTAKETQYF. The CDR3 bases are TGTGCCAGTAGTGAATCCGGGACAGCAAAAGAGACCCAGTACTTC.